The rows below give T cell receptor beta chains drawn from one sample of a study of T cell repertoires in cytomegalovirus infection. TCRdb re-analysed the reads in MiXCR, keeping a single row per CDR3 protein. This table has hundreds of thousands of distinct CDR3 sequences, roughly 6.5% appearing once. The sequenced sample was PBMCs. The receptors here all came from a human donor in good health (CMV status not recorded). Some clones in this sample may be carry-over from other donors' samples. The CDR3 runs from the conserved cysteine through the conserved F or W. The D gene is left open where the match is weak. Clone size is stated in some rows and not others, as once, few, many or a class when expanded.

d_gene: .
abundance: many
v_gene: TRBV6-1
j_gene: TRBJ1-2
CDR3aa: CASRRTANFYGYTF
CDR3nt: TGTGCCAGCAGACGGACGGCGAACTTCTATGGCTACACCTTC

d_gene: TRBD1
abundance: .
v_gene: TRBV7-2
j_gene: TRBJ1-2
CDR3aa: CASSSPGQGIYGYTF
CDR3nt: TGTGCCAGCAGCTCCCCGGGACAGGGAATTTATGGCTACACCTTC

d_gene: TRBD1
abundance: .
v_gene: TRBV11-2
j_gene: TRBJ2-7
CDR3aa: CASSSIQQGIEQYF
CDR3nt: TGTGCCAGCAGCTCCATCCAACAGGGGATCGAGCAGTACTTC

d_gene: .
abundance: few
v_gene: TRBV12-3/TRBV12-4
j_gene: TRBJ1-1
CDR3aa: CASTAGERTLKGFF
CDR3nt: TGTGCCAGCACCGCCGGGGAGCGTACACTGAAGGGTTTCTTT

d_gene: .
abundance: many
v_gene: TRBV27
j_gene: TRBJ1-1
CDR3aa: CASASVMNTEAFF
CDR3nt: TGTGCCAGCGCGAGCGTTATGAACACTGAAGCTTTCTTT

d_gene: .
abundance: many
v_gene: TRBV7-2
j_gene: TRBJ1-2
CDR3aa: CASSLVAGPNYGYTF
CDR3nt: TGTGCCAGCAGCTTAGTCGCAGGTCCCAACTATGGCTACACCTTC

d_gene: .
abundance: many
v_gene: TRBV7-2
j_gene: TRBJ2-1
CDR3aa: CASTPKQVYNEQFF
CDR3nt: TGTGCCAGCACTCCAAAGCAGGTATACAATGAGCAGTTCTTC

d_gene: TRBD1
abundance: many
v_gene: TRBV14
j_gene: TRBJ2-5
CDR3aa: CASSQEMQGVETQYF
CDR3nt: TGTGCCAGCAGCCAAGAGATGCAGGGGGTGGAGACCCAGTACTTC

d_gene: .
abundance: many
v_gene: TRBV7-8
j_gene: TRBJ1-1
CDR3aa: CASSANRANTEAFF
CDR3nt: TGTGCCAGCAGCGCTAACAGGGCTAACACTGAAGCTTTCTTT

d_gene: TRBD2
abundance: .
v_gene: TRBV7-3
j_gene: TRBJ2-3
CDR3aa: CASSLRQGAGGVDTQYF
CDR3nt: TGTGCCAGCAGCTTACGCCAAGGAGCGGGGGGTGTAGATACGCAGTATTTT

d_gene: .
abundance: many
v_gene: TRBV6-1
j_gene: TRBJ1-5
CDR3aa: CASSEGGVLQPQHF
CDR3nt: TGTGCCAGCAGTGAAGGCGGGGTTCTTCAGCCCCAGCATTTT

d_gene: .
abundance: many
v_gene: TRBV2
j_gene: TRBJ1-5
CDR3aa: CASSDGPSNQPQHF
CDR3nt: TGTGCCAGCAGTGATGGTCCCAGCAATCAGCCCCAGCATTTT

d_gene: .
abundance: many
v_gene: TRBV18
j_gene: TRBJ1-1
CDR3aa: CASSPKMGLNTEAFF
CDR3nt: TGTGCCAGCTCACCAAAGATGGGCCTGAACACTGAAGCTTTCTTT

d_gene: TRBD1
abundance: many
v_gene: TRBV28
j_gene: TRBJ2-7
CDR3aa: CASSYDGQGAYEQYF
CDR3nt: TGTGCCAGCAGTTACGACGGACAGGGGGCCTACGAGCAGTACTTC

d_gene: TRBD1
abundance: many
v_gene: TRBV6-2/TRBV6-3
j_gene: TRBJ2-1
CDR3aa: CASRETGDDEQFF
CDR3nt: TGTGCCAGCAGGGAGACAGGGGACGATGAGCAGTTCTTC

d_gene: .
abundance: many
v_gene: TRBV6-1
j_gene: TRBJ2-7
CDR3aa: CASSRDVAYEQYF
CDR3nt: TGTGCCAGCAGTCGGGACGTGGCCTACGAGCAGTACTTC

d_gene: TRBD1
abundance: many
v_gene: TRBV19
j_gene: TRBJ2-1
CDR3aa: CASSIQGASSYNEQFF
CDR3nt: TGTGCCAGTAGTATCCAGGGGGCTAGCTCCTACAATGAGCAGTTCTTC

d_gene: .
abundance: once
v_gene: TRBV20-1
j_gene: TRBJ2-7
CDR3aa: CSARGASSCEQYF
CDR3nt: TGCAGTGCTCGAGGGGCGAGCTCCTGCGAGCAGTACTTC

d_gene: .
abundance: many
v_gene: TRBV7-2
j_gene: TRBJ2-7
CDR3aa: CASSLNSAGAEQYF
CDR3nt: TGTGCCAGCAGTCTTAATTCGGCGGGGGCCGAGCAGTACTTC

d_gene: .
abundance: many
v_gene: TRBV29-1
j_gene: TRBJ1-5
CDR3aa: CSVRGEINQPQHF
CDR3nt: TGCAGCGTGCGAGGCGAGATTAATCAGCCCCAGCATTTT

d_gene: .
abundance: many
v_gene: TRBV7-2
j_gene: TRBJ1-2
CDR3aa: CASSKGISYGYTF
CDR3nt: TGTGCCAGCAGCAAGGGAATATCGTATGGCTACACCTTC

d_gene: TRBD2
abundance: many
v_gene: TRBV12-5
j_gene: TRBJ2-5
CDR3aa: CASGRTRLGETQYF
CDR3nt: TGTGCTAGTGGCCGGACTAGGTTAGGGGAGACCCAGTACTTC

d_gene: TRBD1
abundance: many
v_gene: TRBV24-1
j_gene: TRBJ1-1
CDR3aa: CATSDSTGGTEAFF
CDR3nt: TGTGCCACCTCGGATTCTACAGGGGGCACTGAAGCTTTCTTT

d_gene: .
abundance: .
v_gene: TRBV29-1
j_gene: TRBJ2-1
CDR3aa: CSVEDDRAANYNEQFF
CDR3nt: TGCAGCGTTGAAGATGATCGAGCGGCGAACTACAATGAGCAGTTCTTC

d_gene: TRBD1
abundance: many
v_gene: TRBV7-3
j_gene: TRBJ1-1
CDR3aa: CASSLPPDRGDTEAFF
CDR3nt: TGTGCCAGCAGCCTGCCCCCCGACAGGGGTGATACTGAAGCTTTCTTT

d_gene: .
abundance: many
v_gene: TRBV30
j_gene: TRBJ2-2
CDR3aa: CAWNQLGELFF
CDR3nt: TGTGCCTGGAACCAGCTCGGGGAGCTGTTTTTT

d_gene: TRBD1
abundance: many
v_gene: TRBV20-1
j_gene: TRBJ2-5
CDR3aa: CSAVGQGGRETQYF
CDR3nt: TGCAGTGCGGTGGGACAGGGAGGAAGAGAGACCCAGTACTTC

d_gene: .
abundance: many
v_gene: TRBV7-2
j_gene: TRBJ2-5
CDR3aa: CASSLLGQLQETQYF
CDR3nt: TGTGCCAGCAGCTTGCTCGGGCAGCTCCAAGAGACCCAGTACTTC

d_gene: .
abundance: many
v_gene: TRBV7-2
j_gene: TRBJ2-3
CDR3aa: CASSLVGGFTDTQYF
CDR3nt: TGTGCCAGCAGCCTGGTTGGCGGTTTCACAGATACGCAGTATTTT

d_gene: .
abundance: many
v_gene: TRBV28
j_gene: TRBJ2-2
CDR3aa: CASSFGGVNTGELFF
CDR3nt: TGTGCCAGCAGTTTCGGCGGGGTGAACACCGGGGAGCTGTTTTTT

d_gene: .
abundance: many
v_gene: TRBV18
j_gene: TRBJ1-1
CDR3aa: CASSPEGTKLWTEAFF
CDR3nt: TGTGCCAGCTCACCAGAGGGGACAAAACTGTGGACTGAAGCTTTCTTT

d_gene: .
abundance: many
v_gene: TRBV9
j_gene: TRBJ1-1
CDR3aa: CASSIRQDTEAFF
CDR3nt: TGTGCCAGCAGCATTCGACAGGATACTGAAGCTTTCTTT

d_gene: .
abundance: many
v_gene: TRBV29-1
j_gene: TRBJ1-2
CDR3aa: CSVEDPFARLSAYGYTF
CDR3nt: TGCAGCGTTGAAGATCCTTTTGCCAGGCTCTCTGCCTATGGCTACACCTTC

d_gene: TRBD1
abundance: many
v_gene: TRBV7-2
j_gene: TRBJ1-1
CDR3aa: CASSLGTALYTEAFF
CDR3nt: TGTGCCAGCAGCTTGGGGACAGCCCTATACACTGAAGCTTTCTTT

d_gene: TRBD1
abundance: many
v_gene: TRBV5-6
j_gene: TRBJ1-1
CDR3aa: CASSEDRGMNTEAFF
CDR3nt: TGTGCCAGCAGCGAGGACAGGGGCATGAACACTGAAGCTTTCTTT

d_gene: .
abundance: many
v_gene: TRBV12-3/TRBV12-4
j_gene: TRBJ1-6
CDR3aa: CASSTDLTGGSYNSPLHF
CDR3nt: TGTGCCAGCAGTACCGACTTGACCGGAGGCTCCTATAATTCACCCCTCCACTTT

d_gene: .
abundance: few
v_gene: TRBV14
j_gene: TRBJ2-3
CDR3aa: CASSPFLADTQYF
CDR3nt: TGTGCCAGCAGCCCCTTCCTAGCAGATACGCAGTATTTT

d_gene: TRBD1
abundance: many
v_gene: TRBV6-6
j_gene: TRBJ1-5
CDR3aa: CASSFGGTEPQHF
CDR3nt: TGTGCCAGCAGTTTCGGGGGGACAGAGCCCCAGCATTTT

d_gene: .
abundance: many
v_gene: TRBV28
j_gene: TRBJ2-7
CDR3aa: CASSSGHLREQYF
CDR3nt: TGTGCCAGCAGCTCTGGACACCTGCGTGAGCAGTACTTC

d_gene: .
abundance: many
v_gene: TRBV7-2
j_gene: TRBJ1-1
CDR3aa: CASSLGPVAEAFF
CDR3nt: TGTGCCAGCAGTCTAGGGCCGGTCGCTGAAGCTTTCTTT

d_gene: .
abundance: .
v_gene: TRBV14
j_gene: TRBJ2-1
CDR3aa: CASSLNPGQGMYNEQFF
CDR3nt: TGTGCCAGCAGCCTAAACCCGGGGCAGGGGATGTACAATGAGCAGTTCTTC

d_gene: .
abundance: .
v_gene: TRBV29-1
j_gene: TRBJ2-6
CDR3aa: CSVEMASGANVLTF
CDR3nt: TGCAGCGTTGAAATGGCTTCTGGGGCCAACGTCCTGACTTTC

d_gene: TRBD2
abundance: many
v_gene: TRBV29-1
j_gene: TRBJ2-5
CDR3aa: CSATGTSGETQYF
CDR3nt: TGCAGCGCAACCGGGACTAGCGGAGAGACCCAGTACTTC

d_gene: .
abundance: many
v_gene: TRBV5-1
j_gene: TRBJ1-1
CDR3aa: CASRPGTNTEAFF
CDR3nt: TGCGCCAGCAGACCCGGGACAAACACTGAAGCTTTCTTT

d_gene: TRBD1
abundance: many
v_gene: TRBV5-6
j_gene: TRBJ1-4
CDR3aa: CASSLDRGQGKLFF
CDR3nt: TGTGCCAGCAGCTTGGACAGGGGGCAGGGGAAACTGTTTTTT

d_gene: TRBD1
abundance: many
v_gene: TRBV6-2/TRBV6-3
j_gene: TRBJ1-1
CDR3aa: CASSLDRGRTEAFF
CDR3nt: TGTGCCAGCAGCCTGGACAGGGGTCGCACTGAAGCTTTCTTT